This paragraph reports one T cell receptor beta chain. Its antigen remains unidentified. In the PCR, 60 Vbeta and 13 Jbeta primers were used. Profiling relied on immunoSEQ multiplex PCR, and the TCRdb table lists in-frame clones only, not all of them. The sample lists approximately 150,000 clones, around 83% seen once, with just over 2.5% in the top ten. The V end lost 10 bases, the J end lost 0 bases, and 15 bases lay between the germline ends. CDR3 length: 14 residues. The germline gives CDR1 MNHEY, CDR2 SVGAGI. This specimen belongs to a study of cytomegalovirus exposure and HLA in healthy donors. Study-level results: The study listed under 200 cytomegalovirus-associated TCR beta chains. A later analysis associated some 16,000 TCR beta sequences with HLA alleles at a 0.05 false discovery rate.

Those who donated were healthy bone marrow donors. The sample consisted of PBMCs. The chain employs TRBV6-5 and TRBJ1-1, with D perhaps matching TRBD1 (6 bases). The clonotype originates from a man aged 25 to 40 in good health and CMV-seropositive. Written as DNA, the CDR3 is TGTGCCATCGGAGGGGGGGTAATGAACACTGAAGCTTTCTTT. Translating it yields CAIGGGVMNTEAFF.